The 10 T cell receptor beta chains below all came from one sample that was sequenced in a study of graft-versus-host responses after intestinal transplantation (dated by TCRdb to 2020 to 2023). Library preparation employed the immunoSEQ multiplex PCR assay. TCRdb stores this immuneACCESS table with in-frame sequences only. Part of the clones is absent; in the studies checked, under half of the shortfall reflects unresolved V genes, and no reason is known for the rest. For this sample there are about 22,000 clones; approximately 40% appear just once. The ten biggest clones cover more than 1.5% of the sample. The time point label, as the study defines it: cells obtained before transplantation from donor or recipient. In the mixed lymphocyte reactions, around 200,000 CFSE-labeled pre-transplant responders were plated with around 200,000 irradiated violet-dye-labeled stimulators and cultured for six to seven days.

This sample comprised alloreactive CD8+ T cells from a mixed lymphocyte reaction culture, obtained before intestinal transplant. The meaning of the sample's cell subset or site label: CFSE-low proliferating T cells sorted from roughly 6-day pre-transplant mixed lymphocyte reaction (GvH or HvG direction). These receptors came from a human patient who received an intestinal transplant.

The rearrangement uses TRBV6-5 and TRBJ2-7, with TRBD2 matching over 10 bases. With V trimmed by 2 bases and J by 4 bases, 5 bases remained unmatched. This CDR3 region has 15 residues. The germline V gene encodes CDR1 MNHEY and CDR2 SVGAGI. CDR3 sequence (DNA): TGTGCCAGCAGTTACAGCGCTAGCGGGAGTTACGAGCAGTACTTC. Amino acids: CASSYSASGSYEQYF.

The chain is built from TRBV7-9 and TRBJ2-5, with 11 bases aligning to TRBD2. J was trimmed by 2 bases and V by 5 bases; bases with no gene match: 7. This CDR3 has 16 amino acids. The germline V gene encodes CDR1 SEHNR and CDR2 FQNEAQ (reference sequence). The CDR3 spells CASSPMTSGVQETQYF. The CDR3 DNA follows: TGTGCCAGCAGCCCTATGACTAGCGGGGTTCAAGAGACCCAGTACTTC.

This chain joins TRBV2 and TRBJ2-1, with D perhaps matching TRBD2 (6 bases). V was pared by 3 bases and J by 6 bases, with 12 bases between. Germline V lookup: CDR1 SNHLY, CDR2 FYNNEI. This CDR3 spans 14 amino acids. CDR3 coding DNA: TGTGCCAGCAGTGACGGGAGATTATTCAATGAGCAGTTCTTC. Translated, it gives CASSDGRLFNEQFF.

This chain joins TRBV7-2 and TRBJ1-5; D unclear. From germline, CDR1 is SGHTA and CDR2 FQGNSA. The CDR3 spans 12 residues. V was pared by 2 bases and J by 7 bases, with 6 bases between. The DNA of the CDR3 is TGTGCCAGCAGCTTACATCCACAGCCCCAGCATTTT. This codes for CASSLHPQPQHF. The entire variable domain, with the rest obtained from reference TRBV7-2 and TRBJ1-5, is as follows: GAGVSQSPSNKVTEKGKDVELRCDPISGHTALYWYRQSLGQGLEFLIYFQGNSAPDKSGLPSDRFSAERTGGSVSTLTIQRTQQEDSAVYLCASSLHPQPQHFGDGTRLSIL.

V gene TRBV19 combines with J gene TRBJ2-2; TRBD1 matches at 9 bases. J gave up 9 bases and V 5 bases, and 13 bases lay outside the gene matches. In germline, CDR1 is LNHDA, CDR2 SQIVND (reference sequence). This CDR3 has 16 residues. CDR3 in DNA: TGTGCCAGTAGTGACTCCGGGACAGGGTTTAAGTGGGAGCTGTTTTTT. Residues: CASSDSGTGFKWELFF.

This clone was observed a handful of times. This chain's CDR3 is CASSLGQREGTDTQYF. The CDR3 nucleotides are TGTGCCAGCAGCTTGGGTCAGCGGGAGGGCACAGATACGCAGTATTTT. V is TRBV5-4 and J is TRBJ2-3, with 9 bases lining up with TRBD2. V gave up 0 bases and J gave up 1 base; unmatched junction bases: 3. CDR1 SGHNT and CDR2 YYREEE come from the germline V gene (reference sequence). CDR3 length equals 16 residues.

Judged by abundance, this clone is medium-sized. This chain links TRBV29-1 with TRBJ2-7; TRBD1 matches at 7 bases. Germline V gene data show CDR1 as SQVTM and CDR2 as ANQGSEA. This CDR3 has 14 amino acids. Losses at the gene ends were 4 bases for V and 3 bases for J; bases not matched to a gene: 9. The CDR3 nucleotides read TGCAGCGTTGTTTTCCGGGACAGACTCTACGAGCAGTACTTC. Protein product: CSVVFRDRLYEQYF.

This clone was recorded once. The rearrangement joins TRBV28 to TRBJ1-4; 10 nucleotides agree with TRBD1. There are 18 residues in the CDR3. CDR1 MDHEN and CDR2 SYDVKM come from the germline V gene. Trimming cost V 6 bases and J 4 bases; bases outside gene matches: 14. In DNA form, the CDR3 reads TGTGCCAGCAGGCAGTCCGGGACAGGGGCGTATGGTAATGAAAAACTGTTTTTT. This sequence encodes CASRQSGTGAYGNEKLFF.

The CDR3 sequence is CASHRIVPGKIYGYTF. The CDR3 DNA reads TGTGCCAGCCATCGTATCGTACCAGGAAAGATCTATGGCTACACCTTC. The chain links TRBV5-4 to TRBJ1-2; D gene uncertain. In germline, CDR1 is SGHNT, CDR2 YYREEE (reference sequence). CDR3 size: 16 residues. V lost 7 bases and J 4 bases, leaving 23 bases between the germline ends.

This clone was observed a few times. The rearrangement links TRBV5-1 to TRBJ2-7; D remains unclear. V was trimmed by 0 bases and J by 6 bases, leaving 7 bases between them. Germline V CDR1 and CDR2: SGHRS, YFSETQ. The CDR3 is 12 amino acids. CDR3 nucleotide sequence: TGCGCCAGCAGCTTGGAAGGGCTCGAGCAGTACTTC. This encodes CASSLEGLEQYF.